Listed below are T cell receptor beta chains from one sample, sequenced in a study of blood T cell repertoires in COVID-19. Profiling relied on immunoSEQ multiplex PCR, and the TCRdb table lists in-frame clones only, not all of them. The sample lists 150,000 or so clones; 86% were seen once. The specimen sequenced was peripheral blood. The receptors derive from a man aged 60 to 69 with acute or convalescent COVID-19. CDR3s leave out the opening cysteine and the closing phenylalanine or tryptophan. The order of the fields is clone size, J gene, V gene, CDR3 length, CDR3 protein. For some rows the clone size is stated as once, few or many, or as a class when expanded; others skip it.

>-|TRBJ2-5|TRBV7-9|12
ASSLNSYQETQY
>-|TRBJ2-7|TRBV6-2/TRBV6-3|10
ASSVRIREQY
>-|TRBJ2-5|TRBV9|14
ASSGSSSAAQETQY
>once|TRBJ1-2|TRBV5-1|11
ASSLKMDSRYT
>few|TRBJ2-3|TRBV9|15
ASSVWELAVSTDTQY
>-|TRBJ1-5|TRBV10-2|12
ASSRGTGNQPQH
>-|TRBJ1-2|TRBV19|13
ASSPRGQGDYGYT
>once|TRBJ1-2|TRBV28|12
ASSYGQSRYGYT
>-|TRBJ1-2|TRBV7-9|12
ASSSEARGYGYT
>-|TRBJ1-1|TRBV19|13
ASSIQGVENTEAF
>-|TRBJ1-5|TRBV27|16
ASSRYPGQGLGVWTQH
>-|TRBJ1-5|TRBV4-1|13
ASSRVGQQNQPQH
>-|TRBJ2-1|TRBV19|13
ASSIGPGLDNEQF
>-|TRBJ2-5|TRBV2|10
AIDGGEETQY
>-|TRBJ2-4|TRBV25-1|12
ASSGSGAKNIQY
>-|TRBJ2-5|TRBV6-2/TRBV6-3|13
ASSYDNRDQETQY
>once|TRBJ2-2|TRBV9|16
ASSVDPRGLAYTGELF
>-|TRBJ1-5|TRBV19|10
ATRQGNQPQH
>-|TRBJ2-2|TRBV3-1/TRBV3-2|15
ASSPLPRTVGTGELF
>-|TRBJ2-7|TRBV28|15
ASSQILSDRVSYEQY
>-|TRBJ2-7|TRBV24-1|11
ATSVGGAYEQY
>-|TRBJ2-3|TRBV24-1|11
ATGEGYTDTQY
>-|TRBJ2-3|TRBV29-1|11
SGWTASTDTQY
>-|TRBJ1-5|TRBV30|12
AWSAGNSNQPQH
>-|TRBJ2-2|TRBV5-1|14
ASSLVSSGSTGELF
>-|TRBJ2-5|TRBV10-1|12
ASGRDRVKETQY
>-|TRBJ2-1|TRBV7-3|12
ASSLLAGETEQF
>many|TRBJ1-2|TRBV18|17
ASSPNIRVLAGSSYGYT
>-|TRBJ2-7|TRBV28|12
ASLPRTGYYEQY
>-|TRBJ2-1|TRBV5-1|13
ASSRASGRADEQF
>once|TRBJ2-1|TRBV6-5|12
ASSYSFQAGEQF
>-|TRBJ2-1|TRBV15|14
ATSTLAGGTYNEQF
>-|TRBJ2-1|TRBV19|15
ASSIRGLANSYNEQF
>-|TRBJ2-1|TRBV29-1|11
SGGGLAYNEQF
>-|TRBJ2-1|TRBV7-3|13
ASSSGTHTYNEQF
>once|TRBJ1-1|TRBV7-9|11
ASSPRQGTEAF
>once|TRBJ1-5|TRBV5-1|11
ASSLGQNQPQH
>-|TRBJ1-2|TRBV30|12
AWSRGQGFYGYT
>-|TRBJ2-7|TRBV6-1|14
ASSDETGGTPYEQY
>-|TRBJ1-1|TRBV5-1|13
ASSTGTTQNTEAF
>-|TRBJ1-1|TRBV3-1/TRBV3-2|13
ASSPRVRGSGEAF
>-|TRBJ1-1|TRBV24-1|14
ATSYRQGAGNTEAF